The sequence of this T cell receptor beta chain was determined in a study of T cells after posttransplantation cyclophosphamide listed by TCRdb under 2016. With regard to the full study: The study tracked T cell repertoire reconstitution by TRB sequencing after myeloablative bone marrow transplantation using posttransplantation cyclophosphamide as GVHD prophylaxis. Samples from some 40 PTCy-treated patients, along with samples from approximately 15 of their related bone marrow donors, underwent antigen receptor sequencing. Blood from all 35 or so PTCy patients who had 1-year posttransplant specimens underwent TRB sequencing. In 3 patients, TRB sequencing was also performed on up to 3 more blood samples taken 2 to 5.2 years after transplant, and in 4 patients, pretransplant blood was also TRB-sequenced. Because TRA and TRB clonality were tightly correlated in 9 samples, subsequent TCR analyses were focused on TRB only. Public TRB sequences were queried against a database of over 3,500 sequences associated with responses to pathogens, tumor antigens, self-antigens and alloantigens.

Genomic DNA was the input for TRB sequencing, which was run either with the immunoSEQ assay at survey resolution or with the hsTCRB kit. The authors processed their data as follows. The immunoSEQ software was used for initial read processing, and the LymphoSeq R package was used for repertoire analyses. Clonality was calculated as 1 minus normalized Shannon entropy, and the Gini coefficient was also calculated for each TRB dataset. Phenotypes of unsorted samples were inferred by mapping TRB sequences from sorted subsets of the recipient or donor onto the same recipient's unsorted samples. The table comes from immuneACCESS by way of TCRdb, which keeps in-frame sequences with V and J called. Part of the clones is missing from these tables; in studies checked, under half for an unresolved V gene and the rest for unknown reasons. V, J and clone size are those of that table, while D and trimming were read from the DNA. Within this sample are over 3,500 clones, with 65% to 85% of them counted one time only. The ten largest clones represent less than 45% of the sample.

Compared with germline, V lacks 6 bases and J lacks 1 base; bases without a gene match: 1. Per the germline V gene, ENHRY is the CDR1 and SYGVKD is the CDR2. There are 13 amino acids in the CDR3, from cysteine to phenylalanine inclusive. Kept here is only the CDR3 DNA, which spans 39 bases and is read in frame from base 1. Points the paper makes about the study in general: Donor-recipient similarity was low at 1-2 months but increased during the first year, and donor CD8+ memory clones often dominated later blood repertoires. The TRB repertoires of T cells infiltrating skin or the GI tract showed only limited overlap with the TRB repertoires found in blood. Across about 49 patients, TRB clonality was highly associated with recipient CMV seropositivity and CMV reactivation, and PTCy diversity was similar to diversity in CNI/methotrexate controls.

Comments on this clone: Its cognate antigen has yet to be identified. Base qualities are not recorded, but no much larger clone differs from it by a single base.

The treatment or condition label of this sample denotes: high-dose cyclophosphamide on days +3 and +4 as single-agent GVHD prophylaxis. Patients in the PTCy group got busulfan and fludarabine conditioning, a marrow graft from a related or unrelated donor, and cyclophosphamide on days +3 and +4. PTCy-treated patients were drawn from a prospective multi-institutional clinical trial. Peripheral blood and bone marrow mononuclear cells were isolated by Ficoll-Hypaque density centrifugation and were cryopreserved. The receptor's source is a male patient in his forties or fifties who received an allogeneic stem cell transplant from an unrelated donor, was CMV-positive, and had acute GVHD only. After a transplant, some T cells may be of graft donor origin. The input for sequencing was PBMCs, taken about 29 days after a stem cell transplant with posttransplant cyclophosphamide. The rearranged segments are TRBV10-3 and TRBJ2-3; 7 junctional bases match TRBD2. The DNA is TGTGCCATCAGCAGCGGGGGCACAGATACGCAGTATTTT. This sequence encodes CAISSGGTDTQYF.